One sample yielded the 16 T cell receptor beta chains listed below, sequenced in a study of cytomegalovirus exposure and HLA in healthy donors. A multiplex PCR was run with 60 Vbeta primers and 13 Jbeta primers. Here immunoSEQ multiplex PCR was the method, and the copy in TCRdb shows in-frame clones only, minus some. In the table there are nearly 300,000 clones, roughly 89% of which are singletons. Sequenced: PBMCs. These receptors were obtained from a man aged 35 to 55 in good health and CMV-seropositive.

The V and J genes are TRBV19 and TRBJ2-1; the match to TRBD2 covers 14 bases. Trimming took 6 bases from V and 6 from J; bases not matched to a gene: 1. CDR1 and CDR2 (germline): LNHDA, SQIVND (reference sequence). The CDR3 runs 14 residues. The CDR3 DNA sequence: TGTGCCAGTAGGGGACTAGCGGGAGTCAATGAGCAGTTCTTC. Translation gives CASRGLAGVNEQFF.

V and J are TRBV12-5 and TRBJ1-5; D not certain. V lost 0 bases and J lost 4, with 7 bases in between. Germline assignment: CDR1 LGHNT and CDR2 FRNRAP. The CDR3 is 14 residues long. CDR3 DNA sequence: TGTGCTAGTGGTTTGGTACGCCGGAATCAGCCCCAGCATTTT. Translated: CASGLVRRNQPQHF.

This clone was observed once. CDR3 sequence: CASTPTWTDPYGYTF. In DNA form, the CDR3 reads TGTGCCAGTACCCCCACTTGGACAGATCCCTATGGCTACACCTTC. The rearrangement links TRBV19 to TRBJ1-2; perhaps TRBD1 as D (6 bases). CDR3 length: 15 residues. Germline assignment: CDR1 LNHDA and CDR2 SQIVND (reference sequence). V was clipped by 7 bases and J by 4 bases, with 19 bases between them.

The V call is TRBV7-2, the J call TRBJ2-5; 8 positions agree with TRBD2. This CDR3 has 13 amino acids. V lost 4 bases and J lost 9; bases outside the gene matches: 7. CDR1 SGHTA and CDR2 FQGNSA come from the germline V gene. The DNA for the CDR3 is TGTGCCAGCAGCTGGGACCCGCGGGAGGCCCAGTACTTC. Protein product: CASSWDPREAQYF.

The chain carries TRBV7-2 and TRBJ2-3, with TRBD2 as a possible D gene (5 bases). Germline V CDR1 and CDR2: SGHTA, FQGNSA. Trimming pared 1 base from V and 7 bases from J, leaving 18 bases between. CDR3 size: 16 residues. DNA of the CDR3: TGTGCCAGCAGCTTAGAAGCGGTCCGCCGGAAATATACGCAGTATTTT. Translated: CASSLEAVRRKYTQYF.

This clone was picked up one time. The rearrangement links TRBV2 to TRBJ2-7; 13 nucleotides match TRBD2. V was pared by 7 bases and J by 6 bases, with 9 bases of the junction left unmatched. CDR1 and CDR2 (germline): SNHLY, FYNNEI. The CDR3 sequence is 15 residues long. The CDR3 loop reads CASNLGLAGIFEQYF. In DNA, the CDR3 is TGTGCCAGCAACCTGGGACTAGCGGGGATATTCGAGCAGTACTTC.

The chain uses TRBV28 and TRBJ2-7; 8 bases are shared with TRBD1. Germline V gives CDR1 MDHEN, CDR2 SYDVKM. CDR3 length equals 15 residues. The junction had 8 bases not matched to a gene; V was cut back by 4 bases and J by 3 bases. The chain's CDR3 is CASSSPGTGFYEQYF. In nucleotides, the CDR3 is TGTGCCAGCAGTTCCCCCGGGACAGGATTCTACGAGCAGTACTTC.

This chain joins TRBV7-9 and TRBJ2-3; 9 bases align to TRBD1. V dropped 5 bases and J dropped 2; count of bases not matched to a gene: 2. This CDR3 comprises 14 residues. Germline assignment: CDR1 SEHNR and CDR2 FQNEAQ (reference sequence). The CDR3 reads CASSRDRVTDTQYF. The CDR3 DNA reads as TGTGCCAGCAGCAGGGACAGGGTCACAGATACGCAGTATTTT.

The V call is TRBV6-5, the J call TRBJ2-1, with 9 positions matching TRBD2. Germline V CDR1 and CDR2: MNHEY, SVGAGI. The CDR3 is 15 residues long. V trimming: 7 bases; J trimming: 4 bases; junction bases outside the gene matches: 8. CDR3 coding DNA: TGTGCCAGCATCCTGACTAGCGGTTATTACAATGAGCAGTTCTTC. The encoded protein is CASILTSGYYNEQFF.

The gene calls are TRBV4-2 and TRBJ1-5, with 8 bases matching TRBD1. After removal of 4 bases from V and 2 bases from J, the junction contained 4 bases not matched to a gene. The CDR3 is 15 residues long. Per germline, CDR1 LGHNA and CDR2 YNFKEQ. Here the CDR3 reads CASSPGGRGNQPQHF. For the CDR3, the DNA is TGTGCCAGCAGCCCAGGGGGCCGAGGCAATCAGCCCCAGCATTTT.

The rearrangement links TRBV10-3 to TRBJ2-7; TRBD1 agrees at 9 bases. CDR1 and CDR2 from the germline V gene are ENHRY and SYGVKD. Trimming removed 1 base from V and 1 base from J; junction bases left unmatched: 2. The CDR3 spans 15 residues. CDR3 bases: TGTGCCATCAGTGAGTTGGGACAGGGATCCTACGAGCAGTACTTC. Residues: CAISELGQGSYEQYF.

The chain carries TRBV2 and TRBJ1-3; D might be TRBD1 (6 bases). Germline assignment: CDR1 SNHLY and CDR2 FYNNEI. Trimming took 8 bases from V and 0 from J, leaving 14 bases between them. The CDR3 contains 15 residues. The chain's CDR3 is CASRWTESSGNTIYF. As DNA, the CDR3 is TGTGCCAGCCGGTGGACAGAATCCTCTGGAAACACCATATATTTT. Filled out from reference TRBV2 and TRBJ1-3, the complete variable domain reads EPEVTQTPSHQVTQMGQEVILRCVPISNHLYFYWYRQILGQKVEFLVSFYNNEISEKSEIFDDQFSVERPDGSNFTLKIRSTKLEDSAMYFCASRWTESSGNTIYFGEGSWLTVV.

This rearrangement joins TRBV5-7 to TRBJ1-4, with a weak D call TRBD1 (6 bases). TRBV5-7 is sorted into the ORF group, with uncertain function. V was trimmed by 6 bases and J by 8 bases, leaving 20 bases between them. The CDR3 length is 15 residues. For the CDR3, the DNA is TGTGCCAGCACCACCCTCCACCGGGACATAGAAAAACTGTTTTTT. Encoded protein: CASTTLHRDIEKLFF.

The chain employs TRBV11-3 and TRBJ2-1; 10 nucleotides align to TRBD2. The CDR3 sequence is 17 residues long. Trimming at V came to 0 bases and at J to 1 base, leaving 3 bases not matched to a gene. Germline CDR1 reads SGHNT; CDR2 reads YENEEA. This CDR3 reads CASSLDRLAGSYNEQFF. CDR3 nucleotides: TGTGCCAGCAGCTTAGATAGACTAGCGGGTTCCTACAATGAGCAGTTCTTC.

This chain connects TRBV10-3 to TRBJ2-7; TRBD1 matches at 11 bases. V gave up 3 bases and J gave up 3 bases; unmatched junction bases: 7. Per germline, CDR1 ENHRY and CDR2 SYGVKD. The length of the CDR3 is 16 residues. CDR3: CAISDPGQGANYEQYF. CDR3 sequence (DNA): TGTGCCATCAGTGACCCCGGACAGGGGGCTAACTACGAGCAGTACTTC.

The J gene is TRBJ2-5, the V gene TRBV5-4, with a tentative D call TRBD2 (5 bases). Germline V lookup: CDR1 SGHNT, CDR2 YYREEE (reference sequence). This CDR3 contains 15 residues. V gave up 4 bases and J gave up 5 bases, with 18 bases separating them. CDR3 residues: CASSLTRVGGETQYF. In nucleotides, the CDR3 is TGTGCCAGCAGCCTTACGAGGGTCGGTGGGGAGACCCAGTACTTC.